Listed below are T cell receptor beta chains from one sample, sequenced in a study of cytomegalovirus exposure and HLA in healthy donors. Assay: immunoSEQ multiplex PCR; the TCRdb copy retains only in-frame clones and omits some. The table shows about 190,000 clones, with roughly nine tenths occurring only once. Sequencing was done on a sample of PBMCs. These TCRs come from a boy between 2 and 10 years old in good health and CMV-seronegative. Each CDR3 is given with its conserved first and last residue. The D gene is left open where the match is weak. Size values are once, few and many counts, or a class for expanded clones, and some rows have none.

v_call: TRBV15
j_call: TRBJ1-5
clone_size: -
d_call: -
cdr3_nt: TGTGCCACCAGCAGAGGAGGCAATCAGCCCCAGCATTTT
cdr3_aa: CATSRGGNQPQHF

v_call: TRBV11-2
j_call: TRBJ2-7
clone_size: -
d_call: TRBD1
cdr3_nt: TGTGCCAGCAGCCGAACACCAAGGACAGGGTTCGACGAGCAGTACTTC
cdr3_aa: CASSRTPRTGFDEQYF

v_call: TRBV27
j_call: TRBJ2-3
clone_size: once
d_call: TRBD2
cdr3_nt: TGTGCCAGCAGTTTACTTGGCGGGAGCCTCACAGATACGCAGTATTTT
cdr3_aa: CASSLLGGSLTDTQYF

v_call: TRBV6-5
j_call: TRBJ1-6
clone_size: -
d_call: TRBD1
cdr3_nt: TGTGCCAGCAGTTACGTTCAGGGGGCTGATTCACCCCTCCACTTT
cdr3_aa: CASSYVQGADSPLHF

v_call: TRBV19
j_call: TRBJ2-3
clone_size: -
d_call: TRBD2
cdr3_nt: TGTGCCAGTAGCATCCAGACTAGCGGGGTTGGGGATACGCAGTATTTT
cdr3_aa: CASSIQTSGVGDTQYF

v_call: TRBV30
j_call: TRBJ1-5
clone_size: -
d_call: TRBD1
cdr3_nt: TGTGCCTGGAGTCCCATGAGGGACAGGGGGTTCAATCAGCCCCAGCATTTT
cdr3_aa: CAWSPMRDRGFNQPQHF

v_call: TRBV29-1
j_call: TRBJ2-5
clone_size: -
d_call: -
cdr3_nt: TGCAGCGCCAGCGGCGGCTATCCCCAGACCCAGTACTTC
cdr3_aa: CSASGGYPQTQYF

v_call: TRBV5-1
j_call: TRBJ1-1
clone_size: -
d_call: -
cdr3_nt: TGCGCCAGCAACCTGGGTGGGGAGGTGGGCACTGAAGCTTTCTTT
cdr3_aa: CASNLGGEVGTEAFF

v_call: TRBV28
j_call: TRBJ2-7
clone_size: -
d_call: TRBD2
cdr3_nt: TGTGCCAGCAGTTTGTCACTAGCGGGGAGCGAGCAGTACTTC
cdr3_aa: CASSLSLAGSEQYF

v_call: TRBV4-1
j_call: TRBJ2-6
clone_size: -
d_call: -
cdr3_nt: TGCGCCAGCAGCCAATGGGAAGGAGGGTCTGGGGCCAACGTCCTGACTTTC
cdr3_aa: CASSQWEGGSGANVLTF

v_call: TRBV6-5
j_call: TRBJ2-2
clone_size: -
d_call: TRBD1
cdr3_nt: TGTGCCAGCAGGGAGACAGGGGGCTTAACCGGGGAGCTGTTTTTT
cdr3_aa: CASRETGGLTGELFF

v_call: TRBV28
j_call: TRBJ1-2
clone_size: -
d_call: -
cdr3_nt: TGTGCCAGCAGTTTAGGCAGGGATGGCAACTATGGCTACACCTTC
cdr3_aa: CASSLGRDGNYGYTF

v_call: TRBV5-1
j_call: TRBJ1-6
clone_size: -
d_call: TRBD1
cdr3_nt: TGCGCCAGCAGTAAGACAGGGGTAAGCTCACCCCTCCACTTT
cdr3_aa: CASSKTGVSSPLHF

v_call: TRBV6-4
j_call: TRBJ2-3
clone_size: -
d_call: -
cdr3_nt: TGTGCCAGCAGTCAGACGGGTTCGGGCACAGATACGCAGTATTTT
cdr3_aa: CASSQTGSGTDTQYF

v_call: TRBV18
j_call: TRBJ2-7
clone_size: -
d_call: TRBD2
cdr3_nt: TGTGCCAGCTCACCTGCCCGGGCGGGAGGTTACGAGCAGTACTTC
cdr3_aa: CASSPARAGGYEQYF

v_call: TRBV5-4
j_call: TRBJ2-3
clone_size: -
d_call: -
cdr3_nt: TGTGCCAGCAGCTTGTTTCAGGGCACAGATACGCAGTATTTT
cdr3_aa: CASSLFQGTDTQYF

v_call: TRBV9
j_call: TRBJ2-1
clone_size: -
d_call: -
cdr3_nt: TGTGCCAGCAGCGTAGGACTAGAGTTCCTCAATGAGCAGTTCTTC
cdr3_aa: CASSVGLEFLNEQFF

v_call: TRBV5-1
j_call: TRBJ2-2
clone_size: -
d_call: -
cdr3_nt: TGCGCCAGCAGCTTTATGGGCGGGTCCACCGGGGAGCTGTTTTTT
cdr3_aa: CASSFMGGSTGELFF

v_call: TRBV5-1
j_call: TRBJ2-7
clone_size: -
d_call: -
cdr3_nt: TGCGCCAGCAGCTTGGAGACAGCCTACGAGCAGTACTTC
cdr3_aa: CASSLETAYEQYF

v_call: TRBV5-1
j_call: TRBJ2-7
clone_size: -
d_call: TRBD2
cdr3_nt: TGCGCCAGCAGCTTGTCCGGGACTAGCAACTACGAGCAGTACTTC
cdr3_aa: CASSLSGTSNYEQYF

v_call: TRBV19
j_call: TRBJ2-7
clone_size: -
d_call: -
cdr3_nt: TGTGCCAGTAGTTACCGAGTACTCTACGAGCAGTACTTC
cdr3_aa: CASSYRVLYEQYF

v_call: TRBV6-5
j_call: TRBJ2-7
clone_size: -
d_call: -
cdr3_nt: TGTGCCAGCAGTTTTCGGGGGGCGGACGAGCAGTACTTC
cdr3_aa: CASSFRGADEQYF

v_call: TRBV30
j_call: TRBJ2-7
clone_size: -
d_call: -
cdr3_nt: TGTGCCTGGAGCCTGAGCTCCTACGAGCAGTACTTC
cdr3_aa: CAWSLSSYEQYF

v_call: TRBV10-1
j_call: TRBJ2-3
clone_size: -
d_call: -
cdr3_nt: TGCGCCAGCAGTGAAAGAGGGGGGGCAGATACGCAGTATTTT
cdr3_aa: CASSERGGADTQYF

v_call: TRBV2
j_call: TRBJ2-7
clone_size: few
d_call: -
cdr3_nt: TGTGCCAGCAGTGAAGAGACAGAAACTGAGCAGTACTTC
cdr3_aa: CASSEETETEQYF

v_call: TRBV6-5
j_call: TRBJ1-5
clone_size: -
d_call: TRBD1
cdr3_nt: TGTGCCAGCAGGACAGGGCGCGGGGTTCAGCCCCAGCATTTT
cdr3_aa: CASRTGRGVQPQHF

v_call: TRBV4-2
j_call: TRBJ2-7
clone_size: -
d_call: TRBD1
cdr3_nt: TGTGCCAGCAGCCAGGAAGGGACAGGGCCCTACGAGCAGTACTTC
cdr3_aa: CASSQEGTGPYEQYF

v_call: TRBV6-1
j_call: TRBJ1-5
clone_size: -
d_call: TRBD1
cdr3_nt: TGTGCCAGCAGTGAAAGACAGGGAAATCAGCCCCAGCATTTT
cdr3_aa: CASSERQGNQPQHF

v_call: TRBV30
j_call: TRBJ1-2
clone_size: -
d_call: -
cdr3_nt: TGTGCCTGGTCTGTCCTCTATGGCTACACCTTC
cdr3_aa: CAWSVLYGYTF

v_call: TRBV4-1
j_call: TRBJ1-4
clone_size: -
d_call: TRBD1
cdr3_nt: TGCGCCAGCAGCCAAGATGACAGGGGTGAAAAACTGTTTTTT
cdr3_aa: CASSQDDRGEKLFF

v_call: TRBV27
j_call: TRBJ2-7
clone_size: -
d_call: TRBD1
cdr3_nt: TGTGCCAGCAGCGACGACAGGGGGCTAACGGACGAGCAGTACTTC
cdr3_aa: CASSDDRGLTDEQYF

v_call: TRBV30
j_call: TRBJ2-7
clone_size: -
d_call: -
cdr3_nt: TGTGCCTGGACGGCTGCTAGCGACTACGGGCAGTACTTC
cdr3_aa: CAWTAASDYGQYF

v_call: TRBV27
j_call: TRBJ2-7
clone_size: -
d_call: -
cdr3_nt: TGTGCCAGCAGTCCCCAGGGCCACCGCATCGAGCAGTACTTC
cdr3_aa: CASSPQGHRIEQYF

v_call: TRBV2
j_call: TRBJ2-7
clone_size: -
d_call: -
cdr3_nt: TGTGCCAGCAAGGGGTACGAGCAGTACTTC
cdr3_aa: CASKGYEQYF

v_call: TRBV9
j_call: TRBJ2-1
clone_size: once
d_call: -
cdr3_nt: TGTGCCAGCAGCGTAGATGGGGGGTCCCACTACAATGAGCAGTTCTTC
cdr3_aa: CASSVDGGSHYNEQFF

v_call: TRBV19
j_call: TRBJ2-7
clone_size: -
d_call: TRBD1
cdr3_nt: TGTGCCAGTAGTATAGGATTTGCAGGGGGAGAGCAGTACTTC
cdr3_aa: CASSIGFAGGEQYF

v_call: TRBV11-2
j_call: TRBJ2-4
clone_size: -
d_call: TRBD1
cdr3_nt: TGTGCCAGCAGCCCAGGGGGCTTGGGCATTCAGTACTTC
cdr3_aa: CASSPGGLGIQYF

v_call: TRBV5-4
j_call: TRBJ2-1
clone_size: -
d_call: TRBD2
cdr3_nt: TGTGCCAGCAGCCCCGGACTAGCGGGGGGAAATGAGCAGTTCTTC
cdr3_aa: CASSPGLAGGNEQFF

v_call: TRBV5-4
j_call: TRBJ1-1
clone_size: -
d_call: -
cdr3_nt: TGTGCCAGCAGCTCATCTCAACAGGGGAACACTGAAGCTTTCTTT
cdr3_aa: CASSSSQQGNTEAFF

v_call: TRBV5-1
j_call: TRBJ1-4
clone_size: -
d_call: -
cdr3_nt: TGCGCCAGCAGCGTTGGTAGGGGGAATGAAAAACTGTTTTTT
cdr3_aa: CASSVGRGNEKLFF

v_call: TRBV16
j_call: TRBJ1-2
clone_size: -
d_call: -
cdr3_nt: TGTGCCAGCAGCCCCTCGGGAATCTATGGCTACACCTTC
cdr3_aa: CASSPSGIYGYTF

v_call: TRBV9
j_call: TRBJ2-1
clone_size: -
d_call: TRBD2
cdr3_nt: TGTGCCAGCAGCCAGCGGGAGTACAATGAGCAGTTCTTC
cdr3_aa: CASSQREYNEQFF

v_call: TRBV28
j_call: TRBJ1-6
clone_size: -
d_call: TRBD1
cdr3_nt: TGTGCCAGCAGAAAAGGACAGGGTCGACCCCTCCACTTT
cdr3_aa: CASRKGQGRPLHF

v_call: TRBV27
j_call: TRBJ2-7
clone_size: -
d_call: -
cdr3_nt: TGTGCCAGCAGTTTATCGAACAGGAGGGCCTACGAGCAGTACTTC
cdr3_aa: CASSLSNRRAYEQYF

v_call: TRBV30
j_call: TRBJ1-4
clone_size: -
d_call: -
cdr3_nt: TGTGCCTGGAGTGTACTCGAGACAGCCCATGAAAAACTGTTTTTT
cdr3_aa: CAWSVLETAHEKLFF

v_call: TRBV7-8
j_call: TRBJ2-6
clone_size: few
d_call: -
cdr3_nt: TGTGCCAGCAGCTACAGGGCTGGTGGGGCCAACGTCCTGACTTTC
cdr3_aa: CASSYRAGGANVLTF

v_call: TRBV19
j_call: TRBJ1-3
clone_size: -
d_call: -
cdr3_nt: TGTGCCTCAGGGTTCGGAAACACCATATATTTT
cdr3_aa: CASGFGNTIYF

v_call: TRBV7-9
j_call: TRBJ1-5
clone_size: -
d_call: -
cdr3_nt: TGTGCCAGCAGCTTACGAGGCCCCAATCAGCCCCAGCATTTT
cdr3_aa: CASSLRGPNQPQHF